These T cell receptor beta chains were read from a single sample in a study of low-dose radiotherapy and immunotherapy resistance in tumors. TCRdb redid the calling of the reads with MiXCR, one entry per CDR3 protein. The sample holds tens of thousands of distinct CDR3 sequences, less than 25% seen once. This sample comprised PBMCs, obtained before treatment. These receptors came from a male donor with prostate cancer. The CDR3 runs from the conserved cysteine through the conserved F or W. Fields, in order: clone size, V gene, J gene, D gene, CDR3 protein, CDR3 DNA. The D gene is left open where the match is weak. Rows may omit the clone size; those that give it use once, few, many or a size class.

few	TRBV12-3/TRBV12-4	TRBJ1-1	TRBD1	CASSQTGGWTEAFF	TGTGCCAGCAGCCAAACAGGGGGATGGACTGAAGCTTTCTTT
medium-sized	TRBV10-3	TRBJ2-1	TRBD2	CATLAGEDNEQFF	TGTGCCACCCTAGCGGGAGAAGACAATGAGCAGTTCTTC
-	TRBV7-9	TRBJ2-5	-	CASSLQPGTQYF	TGTGCCAGCAGCTTACAGCCAGGGACCCAGTACTTC
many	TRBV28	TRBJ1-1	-	CASSLRVGPEAFF	TGTGCCAGCAGTTTGAGGGTGGGCCCTGAAGCTTTCTTT
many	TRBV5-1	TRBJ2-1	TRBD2	CASSLGLAAVSEQFF	TGCGCCAGCAGCTTGGGACTAGCGGCCGTCAGTGAGCAGTTCTTC
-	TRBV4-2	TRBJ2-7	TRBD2	CASSQDLATSGSYEQYF	TGTGCCAGCAGCCAAGATCTCGCGACTAGCGGGTCCTACGAGCAGTACTTC
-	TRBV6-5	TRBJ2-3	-	CASSYGGALDTQYF	TGTGCCAGCAGTTACGGGGGGGCTCTTGATACGCAGTATTTT
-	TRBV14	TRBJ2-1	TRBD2	CASSKESLAGYNEQFF	TGTGCCAGCAGCAAAGAATCACTAGCGGGGTACAATGAGCAGTTCTTC
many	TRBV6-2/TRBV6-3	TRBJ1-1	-	CAIGPRTQMNTEAFF	TGTGCCATTGGGCCCCGGACTCAGATGAACACTGAAGCTTTCTTT
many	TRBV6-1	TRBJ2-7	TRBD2	CASKTREGAYEQYF	TGTGCCAGCAAAACCAGGGAGGGAGCCTACGAGCAGTACTTC
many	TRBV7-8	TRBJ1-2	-	CASSSTLGGARGYTF	TGTGCCAGCAGCTCCACCCTGGGGGGGGCTAGGGGCTACACCTTC
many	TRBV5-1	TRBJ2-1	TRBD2	CASMEPGLAGSEAYNEQFF	TGCGCCAGCATGGAACCGGGACTAGCGGGAAGTGAGGCCTACAATGAGCAGTTCTTC
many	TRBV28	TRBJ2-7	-	CASSPPGVYEQYF	TGTGCCAGCAGTCCCCCTGGGGTCTACGAGCAGTACTTC
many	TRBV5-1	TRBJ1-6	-	CASSLVTGLNSPLHF	TGCGCCAGCAGCTTGGTTACAGGGCTAAATTCACCCCTCCACTTT
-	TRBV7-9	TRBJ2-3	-	CASSSQGDTDTQYF	TGTGCCAGCAGCTCGCAAGGGGACACAGATACGCAGTATTTT
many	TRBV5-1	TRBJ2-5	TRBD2	CASSLDRLAGVQETQYF	TGCGCCAGCAGCTTGGACAGGCTAGCGGGGGTACAAGAGACCCAGTACTTC
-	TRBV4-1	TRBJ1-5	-	CASSQGRGDQPQHF	TGCGCCAGCAGCCAAGGTAGGGGCGATCAGCCCCAGCATTTT
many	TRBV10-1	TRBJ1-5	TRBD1	CASSEPGQIYSNQPQHF	TGCGCCAGCAGTGAACCGGGACAGATTTATAGCAATCAGCCCCAGCATTTT
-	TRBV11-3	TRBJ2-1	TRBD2	CASSRLGLGENEQFF	TGTGCCAGCAGCCGCTTGGGACTAGGGGAGAATGAGCAGTTCTTC
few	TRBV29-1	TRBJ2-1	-	CSVDLLARHEQFF	TGCAGCGTTGATCTTCTAGCGCGACATGAGCAGTTCTTC